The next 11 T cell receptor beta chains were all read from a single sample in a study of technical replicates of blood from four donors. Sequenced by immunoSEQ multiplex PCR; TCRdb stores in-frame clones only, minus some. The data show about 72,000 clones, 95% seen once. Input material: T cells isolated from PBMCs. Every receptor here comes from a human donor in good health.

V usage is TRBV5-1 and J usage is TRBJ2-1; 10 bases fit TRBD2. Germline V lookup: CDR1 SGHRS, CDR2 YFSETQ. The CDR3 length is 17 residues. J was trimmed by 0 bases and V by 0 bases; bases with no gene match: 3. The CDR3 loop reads CASSLVLAGVSYNEQFF. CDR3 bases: TGCGCCAGCAGCTTGGTTCTAGCGGGAGTCTCCTACAATGAGCAGTTCTTC.

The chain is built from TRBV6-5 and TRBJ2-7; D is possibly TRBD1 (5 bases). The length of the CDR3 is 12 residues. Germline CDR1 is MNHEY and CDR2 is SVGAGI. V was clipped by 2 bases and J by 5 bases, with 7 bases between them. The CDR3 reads CASSYAGHEQYF. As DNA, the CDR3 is TGTGCCAGCAGTTACGCAGGGCACGAGCAGTACTTC.

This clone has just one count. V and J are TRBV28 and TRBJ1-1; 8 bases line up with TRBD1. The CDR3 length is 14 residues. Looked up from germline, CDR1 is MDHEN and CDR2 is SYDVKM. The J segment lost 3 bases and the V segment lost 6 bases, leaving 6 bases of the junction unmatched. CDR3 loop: CASSFGQGYTEAFF. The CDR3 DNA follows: TGTGCCAGCAGCTTTGGACAGGGTTACACTGAAGCTTTCTTT. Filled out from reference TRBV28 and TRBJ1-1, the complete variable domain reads DVKVTQSSRYLVKRTGEKVFLECVQDMDHENMFWYRQDPGLGLRLIYFSYDVKMKEKGDIPEGYSVSREKKERFSLILESASTNQTSMYLCASSFGQGYTEAFFGQGTRLTVV.

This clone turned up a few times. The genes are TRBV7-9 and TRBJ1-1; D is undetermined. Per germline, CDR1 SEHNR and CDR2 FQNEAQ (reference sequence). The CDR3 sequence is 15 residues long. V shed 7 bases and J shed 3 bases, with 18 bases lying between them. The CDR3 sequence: CASTVSSFEDTEAFF. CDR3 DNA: TGTGCCAGCACCGTTTCTAGTTTCGAGGACACTGAAGCTTTCTTT.

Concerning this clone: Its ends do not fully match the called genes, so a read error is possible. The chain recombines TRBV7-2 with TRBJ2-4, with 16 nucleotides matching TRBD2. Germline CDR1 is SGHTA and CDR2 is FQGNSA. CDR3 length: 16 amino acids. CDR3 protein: CASSPRGGLAGGRVTF. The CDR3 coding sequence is TGTGCCAGCAGCCCACGAGGGGGACTAGCGGGAGGGCGTGTGACCTTC.

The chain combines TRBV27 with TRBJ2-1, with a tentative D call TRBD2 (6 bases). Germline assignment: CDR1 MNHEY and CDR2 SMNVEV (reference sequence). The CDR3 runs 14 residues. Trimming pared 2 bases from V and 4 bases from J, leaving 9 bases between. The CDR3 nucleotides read TGTGCCAGCAGTTTAGCGGAGGGTTACAATGAGCAGTTCTTC. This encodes CASSLAEGYNEQFF.

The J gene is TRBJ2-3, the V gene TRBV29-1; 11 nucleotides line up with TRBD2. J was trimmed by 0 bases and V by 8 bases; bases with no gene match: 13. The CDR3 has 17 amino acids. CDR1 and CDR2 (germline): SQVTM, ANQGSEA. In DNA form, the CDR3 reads TGCAGCCACCGACAGGGGCTAGCGGGGGGAAGCACAGATACGCAGTATTTT. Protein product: CSHRQGLAGGSTDTQYF.

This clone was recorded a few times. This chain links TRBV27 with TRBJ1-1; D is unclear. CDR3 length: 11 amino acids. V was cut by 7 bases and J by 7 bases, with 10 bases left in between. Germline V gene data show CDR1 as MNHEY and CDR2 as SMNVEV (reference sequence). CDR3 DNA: TGTGCCAGCAAGTCGGGGATTGAAGCTTTCTTT. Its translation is CASKSGIEAFF.

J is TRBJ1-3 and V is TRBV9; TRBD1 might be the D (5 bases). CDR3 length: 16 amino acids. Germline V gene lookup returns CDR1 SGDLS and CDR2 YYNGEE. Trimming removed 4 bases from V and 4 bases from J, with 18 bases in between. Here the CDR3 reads CASSPQGPMEGNTIYF. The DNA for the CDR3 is TGTGCCAGCAGCCCTCAGGGTCCCATGGAGGGAAACACCATATATTTT.

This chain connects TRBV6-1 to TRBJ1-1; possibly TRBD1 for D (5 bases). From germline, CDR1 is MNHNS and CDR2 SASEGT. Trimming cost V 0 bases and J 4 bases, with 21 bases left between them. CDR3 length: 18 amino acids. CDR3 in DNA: TGTGCCAGCAGTGAAGCGCTCGGGACTCCTTTAAGCGTCACTGAAGCTTTCTTT. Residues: CASSEALGTPLSVTEAFF.

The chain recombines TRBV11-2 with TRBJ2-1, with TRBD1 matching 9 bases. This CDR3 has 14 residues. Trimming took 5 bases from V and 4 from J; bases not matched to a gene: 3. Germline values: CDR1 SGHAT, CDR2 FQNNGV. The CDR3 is CASSTGTGYNEQFF. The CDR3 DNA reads TGTGCCAGCAGCACCGGGACAGGGTACAATGAGCAGTTCTTC.